This T cell receptor beta chain emerged from a study of precursors of human CD4 cytotoxic T cells (dated by TCRdb to 2017 to 2018). Context from the whole study: CD4+ memory subsets from 14 to 15 donors in total were covered by the bulk TCR-seq analysis. Sequences for both the TCRalpha and TCRbeta chains came out of the TCR-seq analysis of 14 donors (table S7).

The CDR3 covers 11 residues, taking in both the cysteine and the phenylalanine. Here the CDR3 DNA is all that survives: 33 bases in frame from base 1. Reading the germline V gene (reference sequence) gives CDR1 SEHNR and CDR2 FQNEAQ. The trim is 3 bases for V and 8 bases for J, with a gap of 5 bases between the germline ends. To test a precursor-effector relationship among CD4 cytotoxic T cells, bulk UMI-based TCR sequencing was performed on four sorted CD4+ memory subsets (TCM, TEM, IL-7Rhigh TEMRA, IL-7R- TEMRA). Cells were obtained from peripheral blood mononuclear cells that had been isolated from human blood. Sequencing relied on an Illumina MiSeq. Concerning the study's data processing: The Shannon-Wiener index, computed in VDJtools, was used to measure repertoire diversity. A TCRbeta clonotype counted as expanded if its clonotype frequency was 3 or higher. The public sequencing data were trimmed at Q25 with fastp and processed into clonotypes with MiXCR by TCRdb, which kept only in-frame beta chains. Every entry covers one CDR3 protein and lists the most common genes and DNA from its rows. The V and J calls were determined by TCRdb, not by the authors. Across this sample there are around 470 distinct CDR3 sequences, with approximately 17% seen only once. The top ten constitute roughly 20% of the sample.

General conclusions and limits of the study: The limitation that the direction of differentiation between precursor and effector cells cannot be definitively established by a human observational design was noted by the authors. Compared with the TCM and TEM subsets, the IL-7Rhigh and IL-7R- TEMRA subsets had more restricted TCR repertoires, marked by lower diversity and more expanded clonotypes. Only about 95% of the 14 donors were included in some of the bulk TCR-seq comparisons, which suggests that not every subset was available for every donor. Expanded effector clonotypes accounted for a larger share of IL-7Rhigh TEMRA clonotypes than of TEM or TCM clonotypes.

This clonotype is large (0.1 to 1%) in terms of sample share. Its cognate antigen has yet to be identified. The sample holds no much larger clone one base away, and base qualities are not on file. The chain couples TRBV7-9 to TRBJ1-3; the D gene is unclear. The sequencing sample was made of memory CD4+ T cells from blood (PBMCs). The TCR originated in a human donor in good health. Here is the DNA: TGTGCCAGCAGCTTCAAAGACACCATATATTTT. Translation gives CASSFKDTIYF.